Following are 31 T cell receptor beta chains from one sample sequenced in a study of PD-L1 blockade in urothelial cancer. Repertoires were generated with immunoSEQ multiplex PCR, while TCRdb's copy carries only in-frame clones and drops some. This sample has around 100,000 clones, with around 85% found just once. The starting material was PBMCs, obtained around atezolizumab (anti-PD-L1) treatment. These receptors were obtained from a man in his forties or fifties with urothelial cancer.

This chain uses TRBV11-2 with TRBJ2-7, with 7 bases lining up with TRBD1. Germline CDR1 is SGHAT and CDR2 is FQNNGV. V trimming: 5 bases; J trimming: 3 bases; junction bases outside the gene matches: 10. This CDR3 is built from 15 residues. The CDR3 DNA is TGTGCCAGCAGCCCGAAGACAGGGTGGATCTACGAGCAGTACTTC. This encodes CASSPKTGWIYEQYF.

This clone was detected only a few times. The chain is built from TRBV14 and TRBJ1-1; perhaps TRBD1 as D (5 bases). This CDR3 has 16 residues. Germline V lookup: CDR1 SGHDN, CDR2 FVKESK. V was clipped by 4 bases and J by 1 base, with 16 bases between them. The CDR3 sequence: CASSPRGGPRNTEAFF. CDR3 in DNA: TGTGCCAGCAGCCCTCGGGGGGGACCCCGGAACACTGAAGCTTTCTTT.

V is TRBV7-9 and J is TRBJ2-7; a weak D match, TRBD2 (5 bases). The germline V and J ends were trimmed by 1 base and 4 bases, with 8 bases remaining between them. The CDR3 has 13 amino acids. Germline CDR1 is SEHNR and CDR2 is FQNEAQ (reference sequence). The CDR3 protein is CASSLGAGYEQYF. The CDR3, as DNA: TGTGCCAGCAGCTTAGGGGCGGGTTACGAGCAGTACTTC.

The chain couples TRBV25-1 to TRBJ2-5, with TRBD2 identical over 8 bases. The V segment lost 1 base and the J segment 5 bases; nucleotides outside the gene matches: 6. Germline V gene sequence: CDR1 MGHDK, CDR2 SYGVNS. This CDR3 is 15 amino acids long. DNA for the CDR3: TGTGCCAGCAGTGAATTAGGTAGCGGGACCGAGACCCAGTACTTC. Its protein product is CASSELGSGTETQYF.

The CDR3 nucleotides are TGTGCCAGCAGTATAACAGCTAACTATGGCTACACCTTC. This codes for CASSITANYGYTF. This rearrangement joins TRBV6-6 to TRBJ1-2; D unclear. With 5 bases removed from V and 0 bases from J, the gap between germline ends came to 7 bases. Germline values: CDR1 MNHNY, CDR2 SVGAGI (reference sequence). The CDR3 length is 13 residues.

This chain connects TRBV28 to TRBJ2-7; 14 bases line up with TRBD2. CDR1 MDHEN and CDR2 SYDVKM come from the germline V gene. V was pared by 5 bases and J by 5 bases, with 8 bases of the junction left unmatched. The CDR3 has 16 residues. This CDR3 is CASSPTGLAGDHEQYF. The CDR3 DNA is TGTGCCAGCAGTCCCACGGGACTAGCGGGAGACCACGAGCAGTACTTC.

V is TRBV7-6 and J is TRBJ2-1; the match to TRBD2 covers 14 bases. The CDR3 contains 16 residues. The ends lost 0 bases at V and 8 bases at J; junction bases unmatched: 3. Germline lookup yields CDR1 SGHVS and CDR2 FNYEAQ. The CDR3 bases are TGTGCCAGCAGCTTAGCCGGGACTAGCGGGAGACATGAGCAGTTCTTC. Translating gives CASSLAGTSGRHEQFF.

This chain uses TRBV19 with TRBJ2-7; possibly TRBD1 for D (6 bases). Germline-derived CDR1 and CDR2 are LNHDA and SQIVND (reference sequence). The CDR3 consists of 14 residues. V lost 4 bases and J lost 1, with 11 bases in between. CDR3 DNA: TGTGCCAGTAGTACGTTCAGGGGATCCTACGAGCAGTACTTC. It encodes CASSTFRGSYEQYF. Drawing the rest from reference TRBV19 and TRBJ2-7, the complete variable domain is DGGITQSPKYLFRKEGQNVTLSCEQNLNHDAMYWYRQDPGQGLRLIYYSQIVNDFQKGDIAEGYSVSREKKESFPLTVTSAQKNPTAFYLCASSTFRGSYEQYFGPGTRLTVT.

This chain uses TRBV7-3 with TRBJ2-2; no clear D gene. CDR1 is SGHTA, CDR2 FQGTGA, per germline. The V and J ends lost 6 bases and 2 bases respectively, with 10 bases between them. This CDR3 has 14 residues. This CDR3 reads CASSWSVNTGELFF. CDR3 sequence (DNA): TGTGCCAGCAGTTGGAGCGTAAACACCGGGGAGCTGTTTTTT.

The chain combines TRBV27 with TRBJ1-6; perhaps TRBD1 as D (6 bases). The CDR3 extends over 13 amino acids. V dropped 6 bases and J dropped 10 bases, with 13 bases sitting between them. Germline V gene sequence: CDR1 MNHEY, CDR2 SMNVEV (reference sequence). DNA for the CDR3: TGTGCCAGCAGAACTGGGACAAACTCACCCCTCCACTTT. Encoded protein: CASRTGTNSPLHF.

The rearrangement links TRBV4-1 to TRBJ2-2; D is perhaps TRBD2 (6 bases). Germline V gene sequence: CDR1 MGHRA, CDR2 YSYEKL. The CDR3 covers 17 residues. The V end lost 0 bases, the J end lost 4 bases, and 15 bases lay between the germline ends. CDR3 amino acids: CASSQEQDGAGTGELFF. The DNA for the CDR3 is TGCGCCAGCAGCCAAGAGCAGGACGGAGCGGGCACCGGGGAGCTGTTTTTT.

This chain links TRBV9 with TRBJ2-2; 9 nucleotides align to TRBD1. The CDR3 covers 15 residues. The V segment lost 4 bases and the J segment 7 bases; nucleotides outside the gene matches: 8. The germline V gene has CDR1 SGDLS and CDR2 YYNGEE. The CDR3 reads CASSPSTGGYGELFF. In DNA form, the CDR3 reads TGTGCCAGCAGCCCCTCGACAGGGGGGTACGGGGAGCTGTTTTTT. The variable domain in full, with the rest retrieved from reference TRBV9 and TRBJ2-2, is DSGVTQTPKHLITATGQRVTLRCSPRSGDLSVYWYQQSLDQGLQFLIQYYNGEERAKGNILERFSAQQFPDLHSELNLSSLELGDSALYFCASSPSTGGYGELFFGEGSRLTVL.

This clone has a handful of counts. The V and J genes are TRBV5-1 and TRBJ2-3; 11 bases are a match to TRBD2. J was trimmed by 6 bases and V by 3 bases; bases with no gene match: 3. Germline CDR1 SGHRS, CDR2 YFSETQ. CDR3 length equals 14 residues. The CDR3 nucleotides read TGCGCCAGCAGCTCGACTAGCGGGGCGGATACGCAGTATTTT. Protein: CASSSTSGADTQYF.

The chain couples TRBV19 to TRBJ2-2; 14 bases line up with TRBD2. The J segment lost 9 bases and the V segment lost 7 bases, leaving 13 bases of the junction unmatched. The CDR3 runs 17 residues. Germline V CDR1 and CDR2: LNHDA, SQIVND (reference sequence). The CDR3 is CASTPEGGTSGSRELFF. The DNA of the CDR3 is TGTGCCAGTACCCCGGAGGGTGGGACTAGCGGGAGCAGGGAGCTGTTTTTT.

CDR3 DNA sequence: TGTGCCAGCAGCCCCACGGGAGGGGTCTACGAGCAGTACTTC. It specifies CASSPTGGVYEQYF. This chain links TRBV5-4 with TRBJ2-7; 8 nucleotides line up with TRBD2. CDR1 SGHNT and CDR2 YYREEE come from the germline V gene (reference sequence). This CDR3 has 14 residues. Trimming cost V 4 bases and J 3 bases; bases outside gene matches: 6.

J is TRBJ2-7 and V is TRBV6-1, with TRBD1 as a possible D gene (5 bases). The germline gives CDR1 MNHNS, CDR2 SASEGT. This CDR3 contains 14 residues. V lost 6 bases and J lost 2, with 14 bases in between. The DNA of the CDR3 is TGTGCCAGCAGCCCCCGACAGCACGCCTACGAGCAGTACTTC. Protein sequence: CASSPRQHAYEQYF.

The chain couples TRBV15 to TRBJ1-5; D is unresolved. The germline V gene encodes CDR1 LNHNV and CDR2 YYDKDF (reference sequence). CDR3 length equals 16 residues. The V end lost 0 bases, the J end lost 0 bases, and 9 bases lay between the germline ends. The CDR3 DNA follows: TGTGCCACCAGCAGAGATACAGCTTATAGCAATCAGCCCCAGCATTTT. Residues: CATSRDTAYSNQPQHF.

J is TRBJ2-3 and V is TRBV9; 7 bases agree with TRBD1. Germline assignment: CDR1 SGDLS and CDR2 YYNGEE. The trim removed 6 bases at V and 0 bases at J, leaving 7 bases unmatched. The CDR3 has 15 residues. Here the CDR3 DNA reads TGTGCCAGCAACTCGGGACAGATCAGCACAGATACGCAGTATTTT. Its protein is CASNSGQISTDTQYF.

This chain links TRBV4-2 with TRBJ1-6; D possibly corresponds to TRBD1 (5 bases). The CDR3 spans 17 residues. The germline gives CDR1 LGHNA, CDR2 YNFKEQ. The V and J ends lost 0 bases and 6 bases respectively, with 15 bases between them. Written as DNA, the CDR3 is TGTGCCAGCAGCCAAGATCGAGGGGAGGGCCCTAATTCACCCCTCCACTTT. It is translated as CASSQDRGEGPNSPLHF.

The chain is built from TRBV6-6 and TRBJ2-3; 10 bases match TRBD2. After removal of 6 bases from V and 9 bases from J, the junction contained 3 bases not matched to a gene. Germline values: CDR1 MNHNY, CDR2 SVGAGI (reference sequence). The CDR3 runs to 12 residues. The CDR3 DNA is TGTGCCAGCAGACCGGGACTAGCGACGCAGTATTTT. This encodes CASRPGLATQYF.

CDR3 sequence: CASSEFSGSTYTQYF. The CDR3 DNA sequence: TGTGCCAGCAGTGAATTTAGCGGGAGTACCTATACGCAGTATTTT. This rearrangement joins TRBV6-4 to TRBJ2-3, with TRBD2 matching over 9 bases. Unmatched junction bases numbered 8, after V lost 3 bases and J lost 7 bases. CDR3 length equals 15 residues. Germline loops: CDR1 MRHNA, CDR2 SNTAGT.

J is TRBJ2-5 and V is TRBV30; 10 bases fit TRBD1. The CDR3 is made up of 16 amino acids. Germline V gene sequence: CDR1 GTSNPN, CDR2 SVGIG (reference sequence). The ends lost 4 bases at V and 7 bases at J; junction bases unmatched: 15. The CDR3: CAWNGGTGVMWGTQYF. The CDR3 nucleotides read TGTGCCTGGAACGGGGGGACAGGGGTCATGTGGGGGACCCAGTACTTC.

V and J are TRBV7-6 and TRBJ1-6, with D possibly being TRBD1 (5 bases). The germline V gene encodes CDR1 SGHVS and CDR2 FNYEAQ. The CDR3 spans 18 residues. With 3 bases removed from V and 0 bases from J, the gap between germline ends came to 15 bases. CDR3 DNA: TGTGCCAGCAGCTTGGGGGGAGGGAAGAGCTCCTATAATTCACCCCTCCACTTT. Its protein product is CASSLGGGKSSYNSPLHF.

This clone was observed at least ten times. V is TRBV6-5 and J is TRBJ1-5, with TRBD1 matching 9 bases. The trim removed 4 bases at V and 4 bases at J, leaving 2 bases unmatched. This CDR3 is 14 amino acids long. Germline CDR1 MNHEY, CDR2 SVGAGI. Here the CDR3 DNA reads TGTGCCAGCAGTTTCGGGACAGGGAATCAGCCCCAGCATTTT. This sequence encodes CASSFGTGNQPQHF.

This sequence joins TRBV15 and TRBJ2-5; 11 bases map to TRBD2. CDR1 and CDR2 from the germline V gene are LNHNV and YYDKDF (reference sequence). This CDR3 has 18 residues. V lost 2 bases and J lost 2; bases outside the gene matches: 10. This chain's CDR3 is CATSRSFSGRARQETQYF. CDR3 coding DNA: TGTGCCACCAGCAGATCCTTTAGCGGGAGGGCCCGACAAGAGACCCAGTACTTC.

The chain uses TRBV5-1 and TRBJ2-1, with a tentative D call TRBD1 (6 bases). Trimming cost V 2 bases and J 9 bases, with 15 bases left between them. Germline CDR1 reads SGHRS; CDR2 reads YFSETQ. There are 14 residues in the CDR3. CDR3 DNA sequence: TGCGCCAGCAGCTTCCGTTCGACAGGTCCTGAGCAGTTCTTC. This sequence encodes CASSFRSTGPEQFF.

The chain uses TRBV27 and TRBJ2-2, with D perhaps TRBD2 (6 bases). Germline V CDR1 and CDR2: MNHEY, SMNVEV (reference sequence). The CDR3 is 16 residues long. V lost 6 bases and J 5 bases, leaving 19 bases between the germline ends. The CDR3 DNA is TGTGCCAGCAGAGGGATGGGGGGAGATTGGACCGGGGAGCTGTTTTTT. Translation gives CASRGMGGDWTGELFF.

The chain joins TRBV28 to TRBJ1-4, with 8 nucleotides matching TRBD1. V dropped 5 bases and J dropped 10; count of bases not matched to a gene: 9. Germline CDR1 and CDR2: MDHEN and SYDVKM. The CDR3 totals 14 residues. CDR3 sequence reads: CASSGTGVFGKLFF. The CDR3 DNA reads TGTGCCAGCAGTGGGACAGGAGTTTTTGGAAAACTGTTTTTT.

The rearrangement uses TRBV4-1 and TRBJ2-1, with 10 bases lining up with TRBD2. The CDR3 covers 16 residues. CDR1 MGHRA and CDR2 YSYEKL come from the germline V gene. V lost 4 bases to trimming and J lost 3 bases; unmatched junction nucleotides: 6. CDR3 bases: TGCGCCAGCAGCCGCCAGGCTAGCGGGGGCTACAATGAGCAGTTCTTC. This codes for CASSRQASGGYNEQFF.

The chain uses TRBV19 and TRBJ2-1; D is ambiguous. V dropped 3 bases and J dropped 4 bases, with 4 bases sitting between them. This CDR3 comprises 12 residues. Per germline, CDR1 LNHDA and CDR2 SQIVND (reference sequence). CDR3: CASSIQYNEQFF. The CDR3 nucleotides read TGTGCCAGTAGTATCCAGTACAATGAGCAGTTCTTC.

The chain is built from TRBV5-1 and TRBJ1-1, with 10 positions matching TRBD1. Germline V gives CDR1 SGHRS, CDR2 YFSETQ. The CDR3 has 15 amino acids. Trimming at V came to 4 bases and at J to 2 bases, leaving 5 bases not matched to a gene. The CDR3 region has the DNA TGCGCCAGCAGCGCGGGACAGGGGTACAACACTGAAGCTTTCTTT. Its protein is CASSAGQGYNTEAFF.